This TCR beta chain derives from a study of T-cell reconstitution after alpha-beta-depleted transplantation in children. This clonotype came up a few times. Construction of the TCRbeta library involved unique molecular identifiers. In TCRdb, the PCR reads were re-called with MiXCR into one record per CDR3 protein. The data show some 550,000 distinct CDR3 sequences, 23% seen once. The TCR comes from a boy in the first two years of life who had a stem cell transplant for acute myeloid leukemia, so the T cells may come from the graft donor. Sequenced here: PBMCs, mostly from graft donor cells, sampled 360 days after TCRalphabeta/CD19-depleted stem cell transplant.

As DNA, the CDR3 is TGTGCCAGCAGCGTAGGGTCGAAGGGTGGCAATGAGCAGTTCTTC. Encoded protein: CASSVGSKGGNEQFF. This chain connects TRBV9 to TRBJ2-1; no reliable D call. Trimming took 0 bases from V and 6 from J, leaving 13 bases between them. The V gene's germline CDR1 is SGDLS and CDR2 YYNGEE. The CDR3 covers 15 residues.